This T cell receptor beta chain is from a study of T cells in Graves' hyperthyroidism and ophthalmopathy. The V and J ends lost 2 bases and 8 bases, in that order; junction bases with no gene match: 12. Germline CDR1 and CDR2: GTSNPN and SVGIG (reference sequence). The CDR3 has 15 residues. From RNA transcripts, TCR beta CDR3 regions were amplified. The study used the HTBI primer set for a first-round RT-PCR of the TCR CDR3. TCRdb reprocessed the multiplex PCR reads via MiXCR and lists one record per CDR3 protein. Of 380,000 or so distinct CDR3 sequences in the sample, roughly 14% are singletons; the top ten hold around 23%. Over 18 months, lack of ophthalmopathy progression marked Graves' hyperthyroidism as stable. The sample holds a few counts of this clonotype.

This clonotype originated in a woman aged 25 to 39 with Graves' hyperthyroidism. Sequencing used blood. The chain joins TRBV30 to TRBJ2-4; 7 nucleotides align to TRBD1. CDR3 loop: CAWSPGTVIKDIQYF. The CDR3 nucleotides are TGTGCCTGGAGTCCCGGGACAGTAATTAAGGACATTCAGTACTTC.